A selection of T cell receptor beta chains follows, all from one sample in a study of blood T cell repertoires in COVID-19. Clones were sequenced by immunoSEQ multiplex PCR, and TCRdb holds only the in-frame ones, with some missing. The sample lists about 160,000 clones, roughly 84% occurring once. The sequencing input was PBMCs or T cells enriched from blood (not recorded which). The receptors here all came from a man aged 60 to 69 who had recovered from COVID-19. The CDR3 runs from the conserved cysteine through the conserved F or W. Fields, in order: J gene, D gene, V gene, clone size, CDR3 DNA, CDR3 protein. A D gene is named only where the DNA matches it firmly. Size is omitted from some rows. Given values are once, few, many or a class for expanded clones.

J gene: TRBJ2-7
D gene: TRBD1
V gene: TRBV29-1
clone size: NA
CDR3 DNA: TGCAGCGGGGAGACAGGGGGAAGCTCCTACGAGCAGTACTTC
CDR3 protein: CSGETGGSSYEQYF

J gene: TRBJ2-5
D gene: TRBD2
V gene: TRBV12-3/TRBV12-4
clone size: NA
CDR3 DNA: TGTGCCAGCAGGACTAGCGGGGGCGAGACCCAGTACTTC
CDR3 protein: CASRTSGGETQYF

J gene: TRBJ2-1
D gene: TRBD2
V gene: TRBV3-1/TRBV3-2
clone size: NA
CDR3 DNA: TGTGCCAGCAGCCCCCACGGGAAGCGGGGGGTAGGTGGGAATGAGCAGTTCTTC
CDR3 protein: CASSPHGKRGVGGNEQFF

J gene: TRBJ2-2
D gene: NA
V gene: TRBV7-3
clone size: NA
CDR3 DNA: TGTGCCAGCAGCTTTTACTTACCAGGGGGGGAGCTGTTTTTT
CDR3 protein: CASSFYLPGGELFF

J gene: TRBJ2-3
D gene: NA
V gene: TRBV11-2
clone size: NA
CDR3 DNA: TGTGCCAGCAGCTTAAGTGCAGGGCCCACAGATACGCAGTATTTT
CDR3 protein: CASSLSAGPTDTQYF

J gene: TRBJ1-4
D gene: TRBD1
V gene: TRBV11-2
clone size: NA
CDR3 DNA: TGTGCCAGCAGCCTCGGACGACAGGGGGCTGAAAAACTGTTTTTT
CDR3 protein: CASSLGRQGAEKLFF

J gene: TRBJ1-2
D gene: NA
V gene: TRBV6-1
clone size: many
CDR3 DNA: TGTGCCAGCAGTGAACGGGTAAACTATGGCTACACCTTC
CDR3 protein: CASSERVNYGYTF

J gene: TRBJ1-4
D gene: NA
V gene: TRBV10-3
clone size: NA
CDR3 DNA: TGTGCCATCAGGGAAGGGGCAACTAATGAAAAACTGTTTTTT
CDR3 protein: CAIREGATNEKLFF

J gene: TRBJ1-2
D gene: TRBD1
V gene: TRBV11-2
clone size: NA
CDR3 DNA: TGTGCCAGCAGCTCGGACAGGGCGAAGATTGGCTACACCTTC
CDR3 protein: CASSSDRAKIGYTF

J gene: TRBJ1-2
D gene: NA
V gene: TRBV28
clone size: NA
CDR3 DNA: TGTGCCAGCAGGGAGCCTCCAGTGTACGGCTACACCTTC
CDR3 protein: CASREPPVYGYTF

J gene: TRBJ1-2
D gene: TRBD1
V gene: TRBV4-1
clone size: NA
CDR3 DNA: TGCGCCAGCAGCCAAGCCGGACAGGGGGCGAACTATGGCTACACCTTC
CDR3 protein: CASSQAGQGANYGYTF

J gene: TRBJ1-2
D gene: TRBD1
V gene: TRBV5-1
clone size: NA
CDR3 DNA: TGCGCCAGCAGCTTGTGGGACAGGGAGGGGTATGGCTACACCTTC
CDR3 protein: CASSLWDREGYGYTF

J gene: TRBJ1-6
D gene: NA
V gene: TRBV7-2
clone size: NA
CDR3 DNA: TGTGCCAGCAGCCCCCTGTATAATTCACCCCTCCACTTT
CDR3 protein: CASSPLYNSPLHF

J gene: TRBJ2-7
D gene: NA
V gene: TRBV5-6
clone size: few
CDR3 DNA: TGTGCCAGCAGCGACGGACTCGGTTCCTACGAGCAGTACTTC
CDR3 protein: CASSDGLGSYEQYF

J gene: TRBJ1-6
D gene: TRBD1
V gene: TRBV18
clone size: once
CDR3 DNA: TGTGCCAGCTCAGAGCTACAGGGGATCGGTTCACCCCTCCACTTT
CDR3 protein: CASSELQGIGSPLHF

J gene: TRBJ1-3
D gene: TRBD1
V gene: TRBV2
clone size: NA
CDR3 DNA: TGTGCCTCAGCTGGTCGAAGGGGGCTAGGTGGAAACACCATATATTTT
CDR3 protein: CASAGRRGLGGNTIYF

J gene: TRBJ1-2
D gene: NA
V gene: TRBV6-4
clone size: once
CDR3 DNA: TGTGCCAGCAGTGTCACAACGGGGGGCTATGGCTACACCTTC
CDR3 protein: CASSVTTGGYGYTF

J gene: TRBJ2-4
D gene: TRBD2
V gene: TRBV11-2
clone size: NA
CDR3 DNA: TGTGCCAGCAGCTTAGTTGGCGGGAGGCTAGCCAAAAACATTCAGTACTTC
CDR3 protein: CASSLVGGRLAKNIQYF

J gene: TRBJ2-7
D gene: TRBD1
V gene: TRBV29-1
clone size: NA
CDR3 DNA: TGCAGCTCTACCTCCGGGACAGGGTCGTACGAGCAGTACTTC
CDR3 protein: CSSTSGTGSYEQYF

J gene: TRBJ2-1
D gene: NA
V gene: TRBV6-4
clone size: NA
CDR3 DNA: TGTGCCAGACCTGGGGCAGCAAGGAGCTCCTACAATGAGCAGTTCTTC
CDR3 protein: CARPGAARSSYNEQFF

J gene: TRBJ1-2
D gene: NA
V gene: TRBV25-1
clone size: NA
CDR3 DNA: TGTGCCAGCAGTGCCGGGGACTATGGCTACACCTTC
CDR3 protein: CASSAGDYGYTF

J gene: TRBJ1-1
D gene: TRBD1
V gene: TRBV19
clone size: NA
CDR3 DNA: TGTGCCAGTAGTAATAGGGGGCGCGGCACTGAAGCTTTCTTT
CDR3 protein: CASSNRGRGTEAFF

J gene: TRBJ2-7
D gene: TRBD1
V gene: TRBV30
clone size: NA
CDR3 DNA: TGTGCCTGGAGTGCATCGCACACAGGGGATCTAGGGTACGAGCAGTACTTC
CDR3 protein: CAWSASHTGDLGYEQYF

J gene: TRBJ2-1
D gene: TRBD2
V gene: TRBV11-3
clone size: NA
CDR3 DNA: TGTGCCAGCAGCCGGACTAGCGGGGCTTACAATGAGCAGTTCTTC
CDR3 protein: CASSRTSGAYNEQFF

J gene: TRBJ1-2
D gene: NA
V gene: TRBV19
clone size: once
CDR3 DNA: TGTGCCAGTAGTATAGAAGCCTTAGACTCGGGCTACACCTTC
CDR3 protein: CASSIEALDSGYTF

J gene: TRBJ2-7
D gene: NA
V gene: TRBV7-2
clone size: few
CDR3 DNA: TGTGCCAGCAGCTTAATAGCCTTGTTGTCGTACGAGCAGTACTTC
CDR3 protein: CASSLIALLSYEQYF

J gene: TRBJ2-1
D gene: NA
V gene: TRBV3-1/TRBV3-2
clone size: NA
CDR3 DNA: TGTGCCAGCAGCCAAAACCCCCGGGGGTATGATGAGCAGTTCTTC
CDR3 protein: CASSQNPRGYDEQFF

J gene: TRBJ2-1
D gene: NA
V gene: TRBV24-1
clone size: NA
CDR3 DNA: TGTGCCACCAGGGGGTTGGGGCCCTACAATGAGCAGTTCTTC
CDR3 protein: CATRGLGPYNEQFF

J gene: TRBJ1-2
D gene: TRBD1
V gene: TRBV3-1/TRBV3-2
clone size: NA
CDR3 DNA: TGTGCCAGCAGCAGGTCCACAGGGGAGGATGGCTACACCTTC
CDR3 protein: CASSRSTGEDGYTF

J gene: TRBJ2-7
D gene: TRBD1
V gene: TRBV29-1
clone size: NA
CDR3 DNA: TGCAGCGTTTACAGGGGGCGCGAGCAGTACTTC
CDR3 protein: CSVYRGREQYF

J gene: TRBJ2-3
D gene: NA
V gene: TRBV15
clone size: NA
CDR3 DNA: TGTGCCACCAGCAGAGAGAACAGGGAAGCAGATACGCAGTATTTT
CDR3 protein: CATSRENREADTQYF

J gene: TRBJ1-6
D gene: TRBD1
V gene: TRBV5-1
clone size: few
CDR3 DNA: TGCGCCAGCAGCCGAACATATCGGACAGGGGGGATGAGTAATTCACCCCTCCACTTT
CDR3 protein: CASSRTYRTGGMSNSPLHF

J gene: TRBJ1-5
D gene: NA
V gene: TRBV9
clone size: once
CDR3 DNA: TGTGCCAGCAGCGCCGGACAGAACCCCTGGCCCCAGCATTTT
CDR3 protein: CASSAGQNPWPQHF

J gene: TRBJ2-3
D gene: TRBD1
V gene: TRBV24-1
clone size: few
CDR3 DNA: TGTGCCACCAGTGACCGGGGCGCCCGACAGGGAACAGATACGCAGTATTTT
CDR3 protein: CATSDRGARQGTDTQYF

J gene: TRBJ1-2
D gene: NA
V gene: TRBV19
clone size: NA
CDR3 DNA: TGTGCCAGTAGTATAACTGACCGCGGAGCTAACTATGGCTACACCTTC
CDR3 protein: CASSITDRGANYGYTF

J gene: TRBJ1-3
D gene: NA
V gene: TRBV12-3/TRBV12-4
clone size: many
CDR3 DNA: TGTGCCAGCAGGTCTCGGAACACCATATATTTT
CDR3 protein: CASRSRNTIYF

J gene: TRBJ2-5
D gene: TRBD1
V gene: TRBV18
clone size: NA
CDR3 DNA: TGTGCCAGCTCCCTGGACAGGAGTCGTGGGACCCAGTACTTC
CDR3 protein: CASSLDRSRGTQYF

J gene: TRBJ2-1
D gene: NA
V gene: TRBV5-1
clone size: NA
CDR3 DNA: TGCGCCAGCACCCGGAGGGACAGGGAGTCGACTAGCGGGTTTTACAATGAGCAGTTCTTC
CDR3 protein: CASTRRDRESTSGFYNEQFF

J gene: TRBJ2-5
D gene: TRBD2
V gene: TRBV18
clone size: NA
CDR3 DNA: TGTGCCAGCTCACCGAATTCGCCCGGGACTAGCGGGAGTTCAGAGACCCAGTACTTC
CDR3 protein: CASSPNSPGTSGSSETQYF

J gene: TRBJ2-1
D gene: TRBD2
V gene: TRBV9
clone size: NA
CDR3 DNA: TGTGCCAGCAGCGCGGGACTAGCGGGCCTCAATGAGCAGTTCTTC
CDR3 protein: CASSAGLAGLNEQFF

J gene: TRBJ1-3
D gene: NA
V gene: TRBV7-2
clone size: once
CDR3 DNA: TGTGCCAGCAGCTTCCAGGGAAACACCATATATTTT
CDR3 protein: CASSFQGNTIYF

J gene: TRBJ1-2
D gene: NA
V gene: TRBV19
clone size: NA
CDR3 DNA: TGTGCCAGTAGTAGGTCGGTTTGGGCGACCTTATCCGACTATGGCTACACCTTC
CDR3 protein: CASSRSVWATLSDYGYTF

J gene: TRBJ1-2
D gene: NA
V gene: TRBV28
clone size: NA
CDR3 DNA: TGTGCCAGCAAGATGACAGCGAGCAACTATGGCTACACCTTC
CDR3 protein: CASKMTASNYGYTF

J gene: TRBJ1-2
D gene: NA
V gene: TRBV3-1/TRBV3-2
clone size: NA
CDR3 DNA: TGTGCCAGCAGCCAACCAGGGCCTCGAAGGTATGGCTACACCTTC
CDR3 protein: CASSQPGPRRYGYTF

J gene: TRBJ2-5
D gene: NA
V gene: TRBV7-9
clone size: few
CDR3 DNA: TGTGCCAGCAGCTTCTACGGTGGTCAAGAGACCCAGTACTTC
CDR3 protein: CASSFYGGQETQYF

J gene: TRBJ2-3
D gene: TRBD2
V gene: TRBV10-3
clone size: NA
CDR3 DNA: TGTGCCGTTGGACTAGCTTCAGATACGCAGTATTTT
CDR3 protein: CAVGLASDTQYF